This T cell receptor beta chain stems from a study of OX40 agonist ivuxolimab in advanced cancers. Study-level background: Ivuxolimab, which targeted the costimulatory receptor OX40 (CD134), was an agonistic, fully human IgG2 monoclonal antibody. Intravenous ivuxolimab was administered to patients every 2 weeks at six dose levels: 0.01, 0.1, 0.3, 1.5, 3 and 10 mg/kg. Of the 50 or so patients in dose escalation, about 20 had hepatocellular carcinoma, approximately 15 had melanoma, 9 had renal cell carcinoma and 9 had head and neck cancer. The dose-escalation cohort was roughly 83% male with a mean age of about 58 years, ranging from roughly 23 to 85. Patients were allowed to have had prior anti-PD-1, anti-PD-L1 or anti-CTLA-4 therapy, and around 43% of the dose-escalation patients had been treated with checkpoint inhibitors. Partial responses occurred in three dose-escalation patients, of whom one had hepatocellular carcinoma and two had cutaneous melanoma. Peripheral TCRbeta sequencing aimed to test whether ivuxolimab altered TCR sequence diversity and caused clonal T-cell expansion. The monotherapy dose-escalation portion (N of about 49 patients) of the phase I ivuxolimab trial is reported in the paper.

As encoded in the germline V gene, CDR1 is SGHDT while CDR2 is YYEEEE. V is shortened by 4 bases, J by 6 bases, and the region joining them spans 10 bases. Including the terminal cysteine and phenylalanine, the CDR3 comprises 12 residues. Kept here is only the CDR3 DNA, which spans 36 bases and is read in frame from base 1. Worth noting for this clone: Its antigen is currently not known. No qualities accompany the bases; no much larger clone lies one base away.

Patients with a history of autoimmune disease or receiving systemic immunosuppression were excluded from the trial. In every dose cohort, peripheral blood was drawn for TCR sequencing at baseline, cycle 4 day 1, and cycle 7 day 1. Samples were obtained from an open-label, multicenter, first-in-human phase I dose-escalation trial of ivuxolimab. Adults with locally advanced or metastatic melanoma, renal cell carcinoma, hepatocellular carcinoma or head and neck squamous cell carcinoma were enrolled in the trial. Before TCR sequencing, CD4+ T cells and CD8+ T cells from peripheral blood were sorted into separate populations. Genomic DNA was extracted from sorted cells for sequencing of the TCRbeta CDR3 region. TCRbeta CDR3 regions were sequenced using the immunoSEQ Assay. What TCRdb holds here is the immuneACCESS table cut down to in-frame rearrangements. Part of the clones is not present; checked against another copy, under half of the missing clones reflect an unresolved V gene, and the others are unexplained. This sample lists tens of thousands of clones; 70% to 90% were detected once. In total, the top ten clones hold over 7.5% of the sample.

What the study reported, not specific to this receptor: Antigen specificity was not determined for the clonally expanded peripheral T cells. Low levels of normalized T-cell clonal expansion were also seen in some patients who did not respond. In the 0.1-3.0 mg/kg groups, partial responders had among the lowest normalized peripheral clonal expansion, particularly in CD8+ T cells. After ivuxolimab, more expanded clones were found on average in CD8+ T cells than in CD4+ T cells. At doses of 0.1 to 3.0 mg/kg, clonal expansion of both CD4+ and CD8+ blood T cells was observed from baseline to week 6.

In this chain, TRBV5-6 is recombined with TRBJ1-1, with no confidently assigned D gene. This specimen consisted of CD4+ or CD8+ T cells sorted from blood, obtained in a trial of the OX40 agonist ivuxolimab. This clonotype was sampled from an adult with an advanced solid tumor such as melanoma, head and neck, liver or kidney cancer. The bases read TGTGCCAGCAGCGGTCCGTGGTCTGAAGCTTTCTTT. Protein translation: CASSGPWSEAFF.